This T cell receptor (beta chain) was sequenced for a study of tumor-infiltrating lymphocytes in primary liver carcinoma. Overall study: Tumor lesions were T1-T3 N0M0 and spanned about 4 to 11 cm. Regarding the study as a whole: Only about 7.5-24% of top clones were detected in all five tumor regions. Tumor region pairs outstripped tumor-adjacent and tumor-blood pairs in overlap.

The CDR3 has 15 amino acids. Germline-derived CDR1 and CDR2 are SGHAT and FQDESV (reference sequence). TCR beta cDNA was reverse-transcribed from about 500 ng of total RNA. The reaction used a constant-region primer and ProtoScript II reverse transcriptase. Three rounds of nested multiplex PCR with slightly modified ARM-PCR produced TCR beta libraries. Running 9 to 11 cycles apiece, the first two PCR rounds relied on TRBV1-TRBV30 forward primers together with a C-beta reverse primer. In TCRdb, the multiplex PCR reads were re-called with MiXCR into one record per CDR3 protein. This sample carries 150,000 to 200,000 distinct CDR3 sequences, roughly 80% of them seen once, and the ten largest clones take 15% to 20%. This clonotype has just one count. Its antigen is not known. Scientists recovered RNA and DNA together from around 18-30 mg of unsorted bulk tissue.

The TCR comes from a man in his forties with primary liver carcinoma and hepatitis B virus infection. The source material was tumor tissue from primary liver carcinoma. The chain has TRBV11-1 and TRBJ2-7; no definite D call. The CDR3 loop reads CVGSSSRDSSYEQYF. CDR3 DNA sequence: TGTGTCGGCAGCTCATCCCGAGACTCCTCCTACGAGCAGTACTTC.